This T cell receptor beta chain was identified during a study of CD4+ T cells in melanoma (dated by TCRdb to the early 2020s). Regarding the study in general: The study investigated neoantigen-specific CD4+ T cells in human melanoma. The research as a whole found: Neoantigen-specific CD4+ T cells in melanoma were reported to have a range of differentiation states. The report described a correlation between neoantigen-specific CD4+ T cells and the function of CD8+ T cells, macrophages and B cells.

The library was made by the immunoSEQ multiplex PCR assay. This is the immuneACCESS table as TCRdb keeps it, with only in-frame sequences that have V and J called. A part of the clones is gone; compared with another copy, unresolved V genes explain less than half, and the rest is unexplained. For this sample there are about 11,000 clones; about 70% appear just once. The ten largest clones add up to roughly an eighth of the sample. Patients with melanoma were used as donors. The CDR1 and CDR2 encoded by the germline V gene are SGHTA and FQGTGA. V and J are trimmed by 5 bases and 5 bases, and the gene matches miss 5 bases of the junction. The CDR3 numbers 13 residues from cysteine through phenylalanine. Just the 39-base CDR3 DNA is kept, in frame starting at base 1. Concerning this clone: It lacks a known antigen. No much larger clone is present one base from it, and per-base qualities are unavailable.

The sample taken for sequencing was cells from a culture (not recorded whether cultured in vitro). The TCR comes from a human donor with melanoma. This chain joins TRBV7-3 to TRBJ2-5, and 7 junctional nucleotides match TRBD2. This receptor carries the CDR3 CASSAGVGETQYF. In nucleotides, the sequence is TGTGCCAGCAGCGCGGGGGTCGGGGAGACCCAGTACTTC.